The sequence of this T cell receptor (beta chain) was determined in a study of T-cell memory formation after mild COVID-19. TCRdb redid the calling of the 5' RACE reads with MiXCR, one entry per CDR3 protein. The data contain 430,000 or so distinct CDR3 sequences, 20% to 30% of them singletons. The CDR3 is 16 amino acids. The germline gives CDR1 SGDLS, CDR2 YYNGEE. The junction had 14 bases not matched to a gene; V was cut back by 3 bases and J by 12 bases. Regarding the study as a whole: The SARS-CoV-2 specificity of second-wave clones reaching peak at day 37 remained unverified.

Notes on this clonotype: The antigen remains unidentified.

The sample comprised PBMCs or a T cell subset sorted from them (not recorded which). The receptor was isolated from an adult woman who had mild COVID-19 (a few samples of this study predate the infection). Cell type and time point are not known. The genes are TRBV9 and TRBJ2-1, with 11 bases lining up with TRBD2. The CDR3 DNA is TGTGCCAGCAGCGCGCCTCTAGCGGGAGGTGATACAGGGCAGTTCTTC. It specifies CASSAPLAGGDTGQFF.